These 15 T cell receptor beta chains originate from one sample sequenced in a study of cytomegalovirus exposure and HLA in healthy donors. The PCR contained 60 Vbeta and 13 Jbeta primers. Repertoires were generated with immunoSEQ multiplex PCR, while TCRdb's copy carries only in-frame clones and drops some. Among approximately 46,000 clones listed, around 74% were seen once. The sequenced sample was PBMCs. Receptor source: a young man in good health and CMV-seronegative.

With regard to this clone: The germline gene is not matched at one end of the junction; a read error may be the cause. This chain joins TRBV6-1 and TRBJ1-3, with D perhaps TRBD1 (6 bases). This CDR3 has 15 residues. Germline-derived CDR1 and CDR2 are MNHNS and SASEGT. The DNA of the CDR3 is TGTGCCAGCAGTAACAGGGTCTCCTCTGTAAACACCATATATTTT. Translated, it gives CASSNRVSSVNTIYF.

This clone was counted once. V and J are TRBV28 and TRBJ2-1; D ambiguous. Trimming took 3 bases from V and 8 from J, leaving 11 bases between them. This CDR3 is 13 amino acids long. Germline values: CDR1 MDHEN, CDR2 SYDVKM. CDR3 in DNA: TGTGCCAGCAGTTTCAGTGGAGAGGATGAGCAGTTCTTC. It specifies CASSFSGEDEQFF.

This chain connects TRBV27 to TRBJ1-1; the D is unclear. CDR3 size: 14 residues. Looked up from germline, CDR1 is MNHEY and CDR2 is SMNVEV (reference sequence). Trimming took 6 bases from V and 0 from J, leaving 11 bases between them. The CDR3 nucleotides are TGTGCCAGCAGAATACAGAACATGAACACTGAAGCTTTCTTT. It codes for CASRIQNMNTEAFF.

This chain joins TRBV5-6 and TRBJ1-1; 9 bases are shared with TRBD1. Per the germline V gene, CDR1 is SGHDT and CDR2 is YYEEEE. The CDR3 is made up of 19 amino acids. The trim removed 4 bases at V and 6 bases at J, leaving 22 bases unmatched. This chain's CDR3 is CASSPYLRMSTGGSSEAFF. The CDR3 DNA reads TGTGCCAGCAGCCCCTACCTCCGAATGTCAACAGGGGGCTCTTCTGAAGCTTTCTTT. The full variable domain, with the rest looked up from reference TRBV5-6 and TRBJ1-1, is DAGVTQSPTHLIKTRGQQVTLRCSPKSGHDTVSWYQQALGQGPQFIFQYYEEEERQRGNFPDRFSGHQFPNYSSELNVNALLLGDSALYLCASSPYLRMSTGGSSEAFFGQGTRLTVV.

In the case of this clone: Its ends do not fully match the called genes, so a read error is possible. The chain joins TRBV5-1 to TRBJ2-2; D is possibly TRBD1 (6 bases). Germline CDR1 SGHRS, CDR2 YFSETQ. The CDR3 has 13 amino acids. CDR3 sequence (DNA): TGCGCCAGCAGCTTGGGGGTCTCAGGGGAGCTGCTTTTT. Its translation is CASSLGVSGELLF.

The chain couples TRBV29-1 to TRBJ1-1, with unresolved D. Germline CDR1 SQVTM, CDR2 ANQGSEA. The CDR3 loop spans 12 amino acids. Trimming cost V 6 bases and J 3 bases, with 11 bases left between them. For the CDR3, the DNA is TGCAGCGTAATGAGTGGAGACACTGAAGCTTTCTTT. Residues: CSVMSGDTEAFF.

This clone appeared a few times. CDR3 nucleotides: TGTGCCAGTAGTGCGACTTTGAACACTGAAGCTTTCTTT. Translation gives CASSATLNTEAFF. This chain uses TRBV19 with TRBJ1-1; no definite D call. Germline-derived CDR1 and CDR2 are LNHDA and SQIVND (reference sequence). This CDR3 comprises 13 residues. With 5 bases removed from V and 0 bases from J, the gap between germline ends came to 7 bases.

V is TRBV2 and J is TRBJ2-7; 14 positions agree with TRBD2. The CDR3 consists of 21 residues. The V and J ends lost 4 bases and 6 bases, in that order; junction bases with no gene match: 23. Germline loops: CDR1 SNHLY, CDR2 FYNNEI. The chain's CDR3 is CASSGPVGLAGVPLSPREQYF. The CDR3 nucleotides read TGTGCCAGCAGTGGGCCTGTGGGACTAGCGGGAGTTCCCTTGTCCCCTCGCGAGCAGTACTTC. The full variable domain, with the rest looked up from reference TRBV2 and TRBJ2-7, is EPEVTQTPSHQVTQMGQEVILRCVPISNHLYFYWYRQILGQKVEFLVSFYNNEISEKSEIFDDQFSVERPDGSNFTLKIRSTKLEDSAMYFCASSGPVGLAGVPLSPREQYFGPGTRLTVT.

This chain connects TRBV15 to TRBJ1-2, with 11 bases identical to TRBD1. J lost 4 bases, V lost 0 bases, and 4 bases had no gene match. Germline V gene sequence: CDR1 LNHNV, CDR2 YYDKDF (reference sequence). This CDR3 is 16 amino acids long. The CDR3 DNA reads as TGTGCCACCAGCAGAGAGGGACAGGGGGGGATCTATGGCTACACCTTC. Its protein is CATSREGQGGIYGYTF.

The V and J genes are TRBV4-1 and TRBJ1-4; D gene ambiguous. Germline-derived CDR1 and CDR2 are MGHRA and YSYEKL. Trimming shortened V by 0 bases and J by 8 bases, and 19 bases separated the two germline ends. The CDR3 consists of 17 residues. The CDR3 sequence: CASSQDTPQLLREKLFF. DNA for the CDR3: TGCGCCAGCAGCCAAGATACGCCCCAACTGTTGAGGGAAAAACTGTTTTTT.

The rearrangement joins TRBV19 to TRBJ1-1, with 8 bases that match TRBD1. Germline assignment: CDR1 LNHDA and CDR2 SQIVND (reference sequence). This CDR3 spans 13 amino acids. The V gene end was trimmed by 6 bases and the J gene end by 7 bases; junction bases not matched to a gene: 7. CDR3 nucleotide sequence: TGTGCCAGTAGGCACCAGGGGGCGGTTGAAGCTTTCTTT. Protein sequence: CASRHQGAVEAFF.

The chain combines TRBV9 with TRBJ1-4; D remains ambiguous. CDR3 size: 13 residues. V was pared by 2 bases and J by 9 bases, with 11 bases between. Per the germline V gene, CDR1 is SGDLS and CDR2 is YYNGEE. The CDR3 loop reads CASSVTTGQKLFF. CDR3 nucleotides: TGTGCCAGCAGCGTCACGACGGGTCAAAAACTGTTTTTT.

The V call is TRBV5-6, the J call TRBJ2-5; a possible D gene is TRBD1 (6 bases). The CDR3 contains 17 residues. Trimming pared 0 bases from V and 4 bases from J, leaving 19 bases between. CDR1 and CDR2 (germline): SGHDT, YYEEEE. CDR3 sequence (DNA): TGTGCCAGCAGCTTGGAGGGTGGACAGTCCTTTTCAGAGACCCAGTACTTC. This translates into CASSLEGGQSFSETQYF.

V and J are TRBV11-3 and TRBJ2-1; perhaps TRBD1 as D (6 bases). Germline CDR1 and CDR2: SGHNT and YENEEA. The CDR3 loop spans 13 amino acids. V lost 5 bases, J lost 8 bases, and 13 bases lay in between. In DNA form, the CDR3 reads TGTGCCAGCAGCAATCAGGGGTTCGATGAGCAGTTCTTC. Protein: CASSNQGFDEQFF. Using reference TRBV11-3 and TRBJ2-1 for the parts outside the CDR3, the full variable domain is EAGVVQSPRYKIIEKKQPVAFWCNPISGHNTLYWYLQNLGQGPELLIRYENEEAVDDSQLPKDRFSAERLKGVDSTLKIQPAELGDSAVYLCASSNQGFDEQFFGPGTRLTVL.

The V and J genes are TRBV5-1 and TRBJ2-7; TRBD1 matches at 11 bases. The V gene's germline CDR1 is SGHRS and CDR2 YFSETQ. This CDR3 contains 15 residues. Trimming took 0 bases from V and 3 from J; bases not matched to a gene: 2. The CDR3 loop reads CASSLEGQGVYEQYF. The CDR3 coding sequence is TGCGCCAGCAGCTTGGAGGGACAGGGGGTCTACGAGCAGTACTTC.